This TCR beta chain is from a study of T cell repertoires in cytomegalovirus infection. CDR3 length equals 15 residues. Germline V gene data show CDR1 as SGHVS and CDR2 as FQNEAQ. V dropped 5 bases and J dropped 5 bases, with 16 bases sitting between them. TCRdb re-derived calls from the reads in MiXCR, one entry per CDR3 protein. The sample has about 110,000 distinct CDR3 sequences; around 30% are singletons. Points on this clonotype: Its antigen remains unknown.

Study-wide results and limits: Cumulated frequencies of public TCR beta families served to identify carriers of CMV plus the relevant HLA.

V usage is TRBV7-8 and J usage is TRBJ2-1, with D uncertain. The source of this sequence is a human donor in good health (CMV status not recorded). Some clones in this sample may be carry-over from other donors' samples. The source was CD8+ T cells from cultured PBMCs, collected from culture after CMV antigen stimulation. CDR3 residues: CASSPFSGLDNEQFF. In DNA form, the CDR3 reads TGTGCCAGCAGCCCCTTTTCGGGTCTTGACAATGAGCAGTTCTTC.